Listed below are T cell receptor beta chains from one sample, sequenced in a study of identical twins. TCRdb itself ran the 5' RACE reads through MiXCR, one entry per CDR3 protein. The repertoire consists of 1.5 million to 2 million distinct CDR3 sequences, with less than 35% occurring once and the leading ten covering more than 0.25%. Sequencing was carried out using cord blood. The receptors originated from a newborn girl in good health. The CDR3 runs from the conserved cysteine through the conserved F or W. The D gene is left open where the match is weak. Size tells how often a clone was seen (once, few, many) or the class of an expanded clone, and some rows leave it out.

V: TRBV20-1; D: TRBD2; J: TRBJ2-3; size: NA; DNA: TGCAGTGCTTTACGCGGGGCGGGAGGAAGCACAGATACGCAGTATTTT; CDR3: CSALRGAGGSTDTQYF
V: TRBV5-1; D: TRBD1; J: TRBJ1-2; size: few; DNA: TGCGCCAGCAGCTCACAGGACAGGGGTTACTATGGCTGCACCTTC; CDR3: CASSSQDRGYYGCTF
V: TRBV18; D: NA; J: TRBJ1-5; size: many; DNA: TGTGCCAGCAGCCCCCAATATAGCAATCAGCCCCAGCATTTT; CDR3: CASSPQYSNQPQHF
V: TRBV11-2; D: NA; J: TRBJ1-1; size: once; DNA: TGTGCCAGCAGCTTCCCCCCGACTGAAGCTTTCTTT; CDR3: CASSFPPTEAFF
V: TRBV5-5; D: NA; J: TRBJ2-1; size: NA; DNA: TGTGCCAGCAGCTTGGTCCTTTACTCCTACAATGAGCAGTTCTTC; CDR3: CASSLVLYSYNEQFF
V: TRBV10-3; D: NA; J: TRBJ1-4; size: NA; DNA: TGTGCCATCTCCAGGGACGCAACTAATGAAAAACTGTTTTTT; CDR3: CAISRDATNEKLFF
V: TRBV28; D: NA; J: TRBJ2-3; size: few; DNA: TGTGCCAGCAGCCCATTCCCGTACAGCGGAAAAGCCATGGATACGCAGTATTTT; CDR3: CASSPFPYSGKAMDTQYF
V: TRBV24-1; D: TRBD2; J: TRBJ2-7; size: few; DNA: TGTGCCACCAGTGCGGGACTACCAAACAATGAGCAGTACTTC; CDR3: CATSAGLPNNEQYF
V: TRBV10-3; D: NA; J: TRBJ1-6; size: few; DNA: TGTGCCATCCAAGACTCGGCGGATAATTCACCCCTCCACTTT; CDR3: CAIQDSADNSPLHF
V: TRBV7-9; D: NA; J: TRBJ2-3; size: many; DNA: TGTGCCAGCAGCGCAGGAAGGACTAGCACAGATACGCAGTATTTT; CDR3: CASSAGRTSTDTQYF